A selection of T cell receptor beta chains follows, all from one sample in a study of cytomegalovirus exposure and HLA in healthy donors. The data were produced by immunoSEQ multiplex PCR, yet TCRdb's version contains in-frame clones alone and is incomplete. The data show roughly 120,000 clones, 55% to 80% seen once. Sequenced: PBMCs. Receptors originate from a young woman in good health and CMV-seronegative. CDR3s include the opening cysteine and the closing phenylalanine or tryptophan. Each record gives: D gene, V gene, clone size, J gene, CDR3 DNA, CDR3 protein. The D gene is left open where the match is weak. Part of the rows lack a size; the others show once, few, many or a class for expanded clones.

NA	TRBV27	NA	TRBJ1-4	TGTGCCAGCAGTCGGACGGGGTTTGTTGAAAAACTGTTTTTT	CASSRTGFVEKLFF
NA	TRBV6-5	few	TRBJ1-1	TGTGCCAGCAGTTACTTCCTTGGGAGCAACACTGAAGCTTTCTTT	CASSYFLGSNTEAFF
NA	TRBV30	NA	TRBJ2-3	TGTGCCTGGAGGGGCAGGCCAAGCACAGATACGCAGTATTTT	CAWRGRPSTDTQYF
NA	TRBV7-8	NA	TRBJ1-6	TGTGCCAGCAGCCCTCACAGAGACCTTAATTCACCCCTCCACTTT	CASSPHRDLNSPLHF
TRBD1	TRBV5-6	NA	TRBJ2-7	TGTGCCAGCAGCCGACAAAGGGGACAGAGCTCCTACGAGCAGTACTTC	CASSRQRGQSSYEQYF
TRBD2	TRBV18	NA	TRBJ2-7	TGTGCCAGCTCATCCCCTAGCGGGAGAACCTACGAGCAGTACTTC	CASSSPSGRTYEQYF
NA	TRBV15	NA	TRBJ2-1	TGTGCCACCAGCAGGGAGAGAAGTTACAATGAGCAGTTCTTC	CATSRERSYNEQFF
NA	TRBV4-2	few	TRBJ2-3	TGTGCCAGCAGCCAAACGCCGGGACACAACACAGATACGCAGTATTTT	CASSQTPGHNTDTQYF
NA	TRBV7-8	NA	TRBJ1-2	TGTGCCAGCAGCTTAAACAGGGAATACTATGGCTACACCTTC	CASSLNREYYGYTF
TRBD2	TRBV29-1	NA	TRBJ2-7	TGCAGCGTTGGCCAGGGAGGGAGCGATCGTCACTTC	CSVGQGGSDRHF
TRBD1	TRBV6-5	once	TRBJ1-1	TGTGCCAGCAGAGGGGGACAGGGGGCTGGTGAAGCTTTCTTT	CASRGGQGAGEAFF
NA	TRBV4-1	few	TRBJ1-2	TGCGCCAGCAGCCAAGATTGGAAAGGGGGAAACTATGGCTACACCTTC	CASSQDWKGGNYGYTF
TRBD2	TRBV6-5	NA	TRBJ2-7	TGTGCCAGCAGCTTACGTGGGACTAGTGTCGAGCAGTACTTC	CASSLRGTSVEQYF
TRBD2	TRBV5-1	NA	TRBJ2-2	TGCGCCAGCAGCGCGCTAGTGACTAGCGTCCCCGGGGAGCTGTTTTTT	CASSALVTSVPGELFF
TRBD1	TRBV6-1	NA	TRBJ1-5	TGTGCCAGCAGTGAAGTTGACAGGGCTATTCAGCCCCAGCATTTT	CASSEVDRAIQPQHF
NA	TRBV5-1	NA	TRBJ1-2	TGCGCCAGCAGCCCGCACGAGGGACTCAAAAACTATGGCTACACCTTC	CASSPHEGLKNYGYTF
NA	TRBV7-8	few	TRBJ2-7	TGTGCCACCATCGCACTATCCTACGAGCAGTACTTC	CATIALSYEQYF
NA	TRBV14	few	TRBJ2-2	TGTGCCAGCAGCGAAGCAGTCGGAGGAGGTATTACCGGGGAGCTGTTTTTT	CASSEAVGGGITGELFF
TRBD1	TRBV4-1	NA	TRBJ1-5	TGCGCCAGCAGCCAACCGGACAGGGAACATCAGCCCCAGCATTTT	CASSQPDREHQPQHF
NA	TRBV7-2	NA	TRBJ2-7	TGTGCCAGCAGCTTACAAGCGGAAGTCTCCTACGAGCAGTACTTC	CASSLQAEVSYEQYF
NA	TRBV7-9	few	TRBJ2-2	TGTGCCAGCAGCTTAGGAGTTGTGGAGGGTCGCACCGGGGAGCTGTTTTTT	CASSLGVVEGRTGELFF
NA	TRBV21-1	NA	TRBJ1-5	TGTGCCAGCAGCAAAGGAATCTGGGGGGGCAATCAGCCCCAGCATTTT	CASSKGIWGGNQPQHF
NA	TRBV11-3	NA	TRBJ2-1	TGTGCCAGCAGCTCTACAGGGATCGAGCAGTTCTTC	CASSSTGIEQFF
NA	TRBV7-3	once	TRBJ1-5	TGTGCCAGCAGCTTGGCTCCAAATCAGCCCCAGCATTTT	CASSLAPNQPQHF
NA	TRBV28	few	TRBJ1-4	TGTGCCAGCAGCCTTTCCGGGGTCCGGTATGAAAAACTGTTTTTT	CASSLSGVRYEKLFF
TRBD2	TRBV2	NA	TRBJ2-1	TGTGCCACCAGCGGGAGCTCCTACAATGAGCAGTTCTTC	CATSGSSYNEQFF
TRBD1	TRBV5-6	few	TRBJ2-5	TGTGCCAGCAGCCCGGGACAGGGGCAGGAGACCCAGTACTTC	CASSPGQGQETQYF
NA	TRBV27	NA	TRBJ2-7	TGTGCCAGCAGTTTCACGACCAGATCGGGGTACGAGCAGTACTTC	CASSFTTRSGYEQYF
NA	TRBV4-3	NA	TRBJ2-1	TGCGCCAGCAGCCAAGATTTGGAGGGCCACAATGAGCAGTTCTTC	CASSQDLEGHNEQFF
NA	TRBV27	NA	TRBJ1-4	TGTGCCAGCACCTACACCACGAAGGGAGCCCCCCTGTTCTTT	CASTYTTKGAPLFF
TRBD2	TRBV6-4	few	TRBJ2-3	TGTGCCAGCAGTGACGGGGCGGGAGGAACAGATACGCAGTATTTT	CASSDGAGGTDTQYF
TRBD1	TRBV15	few	TRBJ2-7	TGTGCCACCAGCAGAGGGACAGGGGGCCACGAGCAGTACTTC	CATSRGTGGHEQYF
NA	TRBV7-9	NA	TRBJ2-5	TGTGCCAGCAGCTTAGGTGGCTCCGGGGAGACCCAGTACTTC	CASSLGGSGETQYF
NA	TRBV5-6	NA	TRBJ1-4	TGTGCCAGCAGCTACGCCGGGAATGAAAAACTGTTTTTT	CASSYAGNEKLFF
NA	TRBV5-1	few	TRBJ1-4	TGCGCCAGCAGCTTGGGACAGCCGTATGAAAAACTGTTTTTT	CASSLGQPYEKLFF
TRBD1	TRBV19	NA	TRBJ1-2	TGTGCCAGTAACAACCCGGACAGGAACTATGGCTACACCTTC	CASNNPDRNYGYTF
NA	TRBV5-1	NA	TRBJ2-1	TGCGCCAGCAGCTTCGAGAGTACCGCCTACAATGAGCAGTTCTTC	CASSFESTAYNEQFF